These 21 T cell receptor beta chains originate from one sample sequenced in a study of T cell responses to AZD1222 COVID-19 vaccine. The method was immunoSEQ multiplex PCR; TCRdb's version includes in-frame clones alone and lacks a portion of them. The sample records some 120,000 clones, over 75% being singletons. The material sequenced was peripheral blood, taken on day 0 of AZD1222 vaccination. The receptors stem from an adult in good health.

J is TRBJ1-4 and V is TRBV9; no clear D. The CDR3 consists of 17 residues. CDR1 and CDR2 (germline): SGDLS, YYNGEE. V was cut by 1 base and J by 0 bases, with 13 bases left in between. The CDR3 nucleotides are TGTGCCAGCAGCGTAAGTGTTCGGGCGCCAACTAATGAAAAACTGTTTTTT. Protein product: CASSVSVRAPTNEKLFF.

About this clone itself: The same CDR3 can be traced to other DNA sequences in this sample. The genes are TRBV6-5 and TRBJ1-2; the D gene is possibly TRBD1 (5 bases). The CDR3 length is 14 residues. The V end lost 6 bases, the J end lost 0 bases, and 11 bases lay between the germline ends. Germline CDR1 MNHEY, CDR2 SVGAGI. The CDR3 DNA is TGTGCCAGCAGAACCGGGGGGTCTAACTATGGCTACACCTTC. Translation gives CASRTGGSNYGYTF.

This rearrangement joins TRBV5-1 to TRBJ2-1; 7 bases map to TRBD2. V was clipped by 0 bases and J by 0 bases; unmatched bases: 12. The germline V gene has CDR1 SGHRS and CDR2 YFSETQ. The CDR3 is made up of 19 amino acids. DNA of the CDR3: TGCGCCAGCAGCTTGGTGTCGGGAGGACTTTTCCCCTCCTACAATGAGCAGTTCTTC. Protein sequence: CASSLVSGGLFPSYNEQFF.

The chain carries TRBV5-6 and TRBJ2-7; 7 nucleotides match TRBD2. The CDR3 runs to 14 residues. Germline V gives CDR1 SGHDT, CDR2 YYEEEE. J gave up 3 bases and V 0 bases, and 3 bases lay outside the gene matches. CDR3 region: CASSLVSGLYEQYF. CDR3 DNA: TGTGCCAGCAGCTTGGTTAGCGGGCTCTACGAGCAGTACTTC.

The chain is built from TRBV10-2 and TRBJ1-1; no firm D call. Trimming removed 7 bases from V and 0 bases from J, with 12 bases in between. The CDR3 totals 14 residues. The V gene's germline CDR1 is WSHSY and CDR2 SAAADI. CDR3 bases: TGCGCCAGCACCCTGGACCAGGTGAACACTGAAGCTTTCTTT. It codes for CASTLDQVNTEAFF.

The chain joins TRBV14 to TRBJ2-1; D possibly uses TRBD1 or TRBD2 (5 bases each). Germline assignment: CDR1 SGHDN and CDR2 FVKESK. V lost 0 bases to trimming and J lost 10 bases, with 10 bases between them. This CDR3 contains 13 residues. CDR3 loop: CASSQDPGTEQFF. In nucleotides, the CDR3 is TGTGCCAGCAGCCAAGATCCGGGGACGGAGCAGTTCTTC.

The rearrangement uses TRBV2 and TRBJ1-5; perhaps TRBD1 as D (5 bases). This CDR3 is built from 18 residues. Germline CDR1 and CDR2: SNHLY and FYNNEI. The V end was cut by 6 bases, the J end by 2 bases, with 23 bases between. As DNA, the CDR3 is TGTGCCAGCAGAATTTCCTCAGGGTGGTATGAGGGCAATCAGCCCCAGCATTTT. It translates to CASRISSGWYEGNQPQHF.

This chain connects TRBV13 to TRBJ2-1; TRBD1 is a possible D gene (5 bases). The CDR3 consists of 17 residues. The ends were cut back, 5 bases at V and 0 bases at J, with 17 bases in the middle. In germline, CDR1 is PRHDT, CDR2 FYEKMQ (reference sequence). CDR3 residues: CASSRMAGLSSYNEQFF. CDR3 DNA: TGTGCCAGCAGCCGAATGGCAGGGTTGAGCTCCTACAATGAGCAGTTCTTC.

The gene calls are TRBV7-2 and TRBJ2-1, with unresolved D. The germline V and J ends were trimmed by 5 bases and 0 bases, with 14 bases remaining between them. The CDR3 is 16 residues long. Germline lookup yields CDR1 SGHTA and CDR2 FQGNSA. CDR3 bases: TGTGCCAGCAGCAGAGCTGGTTATAGCTCCTACAATGAGCAGTTCTTC. As protein: CASSRAGYSSYNEQFF.

V usage is TRBV10-3 and J usage is TRBJ2-2, with 13 positions matching TRBD2. The CDR3 is made up of 15 amino acids. Germline CDR1 ENHRY, CDR2 SYGVKD. The ends lost 6 bases at V and 6 bases at J; junction bases unmatched: 4. The chain's CDR3 is CAIRTSGRAPGELFF. CDR3 DNA: TGTGCCATCAGAACTAGCGGGAGGGCCCCCGGGGAGCTGTTTTTT.

CDR3: CASSQTPGQEAFF. The DNA for the CDR3 is TGTGCCAGCAGTCAGACCCCGGGCCAGGAAGCTTTCTTT. This sequence joins TRBV6-4 and TRBJ1-1; D is undetermined. Deletions cut 5 bases from V and 8 bases from J, with 15 bases between. The CDR3 runs to 13 residues. CDR1 is MRHNA, CDR2 SNTAGT, per germline.

The gene calls are TRBV21-1 and TRBJ1-4. TRBV21-1 is a pseudogene. The CDR3 is 13 amino acids. CDR3 DNA sequence: TGTGCCAGCAGCAAAGCGGGGAATGAAAAACTGTTTTTT. It yields the protein CASSKAGNEKLFF.

This clone was observed a single time. The chain employs TRBV18 and TRBJ1-1; D might be TRBD1 (6 bases). CDR1 and CDR2 (germline): KGHSH, LQKENI. This CDR3 comprises 15 residues. V was pared by 4 bases and J by 4 bases, with 16 bases between. This chain's CDR3 is CASSRKQGGGTEAFF. DNA for the CDR3: TGTGCCAGCTCACGAAAACAGGGTGGGGGCACTGAAGCTTTCTTT.

In DNA form, the CDR3 reads TGTGCCAGCAGTCTAGCGGGCTCGAACACCGGGGAGCTGTTTTTT. It codes for CASSLAGSNTGELFF. The rearrangement links TRBV6-2 or TRBV6-3 to TRBJ2-2, with 8 bases aligning to TRBD2. The length of the CDR3 is 15 residues. Germline CDR1 reads MNHEY; CDR2 reads SVGEGT. The ends lost 5 bases at V and 0 bases at J; junction bases unmatched: 2.

The chain recombines TRBV5-1 with TRBJ2-2; no reliable D call. With 4 bases removed from V and 0 bases from J, the gap between germline ends came to 4 bases. Looked up from germline, CDR1 is SGHRS and CDR2 is YFSETQ. CDR3 size: 13 residues. The CDR3 protein is CASSRANTGELFF. The CDR3 DNA reads TGCGCCAGCAGCCGCGCGAACACCGGGGAGCTGTTTTTT.

The genes are TRBV28 and TRBJ2-7; unclear D gene. This CDR3 is 11 amino acids long. CDR1 is MDHEN and CDR2 is SYDVKM in the germline V gene. Trimming removed 6 bases from V and 6 bases from J, with 9 bases in between. The CDR3 region has the DNA TGTGCCAGCAGCTACCGTACCGAGCAGTACTTC. Translating it yields CASSYRTEQYF. Full variable domain (missing parts from reference TRBV28 and TRBJ2-7): DVKVTQSSRYLVKRTGEKVFLECVQDMDHENMFWYRQDPGLGLRLIYFSYDVKMKEKGDIPEGYSVSREKKERFSLILESASTNQTSMYLCASSYRTEQYFGPGTRLTVT.

CDR3 sequence: CASRGGTALLGGYTF. In DNA form, the CDR3 reads TGTGCCAGCAGAGGGGGGACAGCACTGCTCGGTGGCTACACCTTC. The chain carries TRBV6-5 and TRBJ1-2; 7 bases line up with TRBD1. The J segment lost 7 bases and the V segment lost 6 bases, leaving 14 bases of the junction unmatched. The germline gives CDR1 MNHEY, CDR2 SVGAGI. The CDR3 totals 15 residues.

The chain carries TRBV7-9 and TRBJ1-5, with D hard to call. V lost 3 bases and J lost 0, with 9 bases in between. Germline loops: CDR1 SEHNR, CDR2 FQNEAQ (reference sequence). The CDR3 runs to 15 residues. This chain's CDR3 is CASSFPDYSNQPQHF. CDR3 nucleotides: TGTGCCAGCAGCTTTCCAGATTATAGCAATCAGCCCCAGCATTTT. Together with reference TRBV7-9 and TRBJ1-5, the CDR3 gives the full variable domain: DTGVSQNPRHKITKRGQNVTFRCDPISEHNRLYWYRQTLGQGPEFLTYFQNEAQLEKSRLLSDRFSAERPKGSFSTLEIQRTEQGDSAMYLCASSFPDYSNQPQHFGDGTRLSIL.

In DNA, the CDR3 is TGCGCCAGCAGCCAAGAGCGGGACAGCCGCTATGGCTACACCTTC. Amino acid sequence: CASSQERDSRYGYTF. The chain has TRBV4-1 and TRBJ1-2, with 7 bases lining up with TRBD1. CDR3 length equals 15 residues. Germline CDR1 reads MGHRA; CDR2 reads YSYEKL. The V and J ends lost 0 bases and 4 bases, in that order; junction bases with no gene match: 5.

The rearrangement links TRBV5-1 to TRBJ2-7; D not resolved. The CDR3 has 12 residues. Germline V gene sequence: CDR1 SGHRS, CDR2 YFSETQ. Between the trimmed V and J ends, which lost 0 bases and 10 bases, there was a span of 11 bases. The CDR3 region has the DNA TGCGCCAGCAGCTTGGAGTACGGTGAACAGTACTTC. It specifies CASSLEYGEQYF.

The chain joins TRBV7-6 to TRBJ2-5; 12 nucleotides agree with TRBD2. V was pared by 1 base and J by 5 bases, with 8 bases of the junction left unmatched. Germline V lookup: CDR1 SGHVS, CDR2 FNYEAQ. This CDR3 comprises 17 residues. The CDR3 DNA reads TGTGCCAGCAGCTTAGGCTCTAGCGGGAGGGCCCGGGAGACCCAGTACTTC. Amino acids: CASSLGSSGRARETQYF.